This T cell receptor beta chain was found in a study of cytomegalovirus exposure and HLA in healthy donors. Study-level background: The same platform as the approximately 700 first-cohort repertoires was used for the 130 or so validation repertoires, a later analysis reported.

Broader study findings: Investigators reported 164 TCR beta chains as tied to cytomegalovirus.

Germline V gene sequence: CDR1 MGHRA, CDR2 YSYEKL. After removal of 4 bases from V and 5 bases from J, the junction contained 4 bases not matched to a gene. The CDR3 runs to 14 residues. In regard to this clone: The antigen is unknown.

TCRdb keeps only in-frame clones here, not all; method: immunoSEQ multiplex PCR. The sample contains 100,000 to 150,000 clones, roughly 86% of which appear only once. The clonotype was recovered from a man in his thirties or forties in good health and CMV-seronegative. The sequencing input was PBMCs. The chain uses TRBV4-1 and TRBJ2-1; TRBD1 aligns across 8 bases. CDR3 amino acids: CASSPQGGNNEQFF. CDR3 sequence (DNA): TGCGCCAGCAGCCCACAGGGGGGTAACAATGAGCAGTTCTTC.